The 18 T cell receptor beta chains below all came from one sample that was sequenced in a study of T cell responses to AZD1222 COVID-19 vaccine. The repertoire was sequenced with immunoSEQ multiplex PCR; TCRdb's copy has only in-frame clones and lacks some. The data contain about 130,000 clones, nearly 95% of them singletons. The input for sequencing was peripheral blood, taken on day 0 of AZD1222 vaccination. These receptors all come from an adult in good health.

The gene calls are TRBV19 and TRBJ1-5; perhaps TRBD1 as D (5 bases). The V and J ends lost 3 bases and 6 bases respectively, with 15 bases between them. The CDR3 has 15 residues. Germline values: CDR1 LNHDA, CDR2 SQIVND (reference sequence). CDR3 in amino acids: CASSIVGQGSQPQHF. CDR3 nucleotide sequence: TGTGCCAGTAGTATCGTGGGGCAGGGCAGTCAGCCCCAGCATTTT.

The chain couples TRBV7-9 to TRBJ1-4; possible D gene TRBD1, 5 bases. The CDR3 has 16 amino acids. CDR1 is SEHNR and CDR2 is FQNEAQ in the germline V gene (reference sequence). The V end was cut by 4 bases, the J end by 0 bases, with 12 bases between. For the CDR3, the DNA is TGTGCCAGCAGCTCACCGACAGCCGCAACTAATGAAAAACTGTTTTTT. This codes for CASSSPTAATNEKLFF. The full variable domain, in which reference TRBV7-9 and TRBJ1-4 provide the parts outside the CDR3, is DTGVSQNPRHKITKRGQNVTFRCDPISEHNRLYWYRQTLGQGPEFLTYFQNEAQLEKSRLLSDRFSAERPKGSFSTLEIQRTEQGDSAMYLCASSSPTAATNEKLFFGSGTQLSVL.

This clone was found once. The chain links TRBV7-8 to TRBJ2-1, with D possibly being TRBD2 (6 bases). The CDR3 extends over 16 amino acids. Trimming shortened V by 5 bases and J by 0 bases, and 14 bases separated the two germline ends. Germline CDR1 and CDR2: SGHVS and FQNEAQ. The CDR3 DNA is TGTGCCAGCAGCCCCATCTTCGGGAGCTCCTACAATGAGCAGTTCTTC. It codes for CASSPIFGSSYNEQFF.

This sequence joins TRBV29-1 and TRBJ2-5; D unclear. Trimming cost V 5 bases and J 1 base, with 5 bases left between them. Germline V lookup: CDR1 SQVTM, CDR2 ANQGSEA. The CDR3 spans 11 residues. The CDR3 nucleotides read TGCAGCGTTCGCAGCCAAGAGACCCAGTACTTC. Translation gives CSVRSQETQYF.

The chain carries TRBV6-5 and TRBJ2-5; TRBD2 matches 9 bases. The V and J ends lost 6 bases and 4 bases, in that order; junction bases with no gene match: 9. This CDR3 is built from 15 residues. CDR1 and CDR2 from the germline V gene are MNHEY and SVGAGI. Written as DNA, the CDR3 is TGTGCCAGCAGACCCGGCGGGAGGGCCGCAGAGACCCAGTACTTC. Residues: CASRPGGRAAETQYF.

V gene TRBV19 combines with J gene TRBJ1-5; the D is unclear. The V and J ends lost 2 bases and 4 bases respectively, with 6 bases between them. This CDR3 contains 13 residues. Looked up from germline, CDR1 is LNHDA and CDR2 is SQIVND (reference sequence). The CDR3 sequence: CASSILRNQPQHF. DNA of the CDR3: TGTGCCAGTAGTATACTCCGGAATCAGCCCCAGCATTTT. The whole variable domain, remainder taken from reference TRBV19 and TRBJ1-5, is DGGITQSPKYLFRKEGQNVTLSCEQNLNHDAMYWYRQDPGQGLRLIYYSQIVNDFQKGDIAEGYSVSREKKESFPLTVTSAQKNPTAFYLCASSILRNQPQHFGDGTRLSIL.

This clone has only one observation. This chain joins TRBV2 and TRBJ1-3; 7 bases line up with TRBD1. The CDR3 contains 13 residues. V dropped 6 bases and J dropped 3; count of bases not matched to a gene: 2. Germline CDR1 and CDR2: SNHLY and FYNNEI. The CDR3 loop is CASSGDSGNTIYF. As DNA, the CDR3 is TGTGCCAGCAGCGGGGACAGTGGAAACACCATATATTTT.

The rearrangement links TRBV5-1 to TRBJ2-5, with D perhaps matching TRBD2 (5 bases). The CDR3 loop spans 16 amino acids. Germline lookup yields CDR1 SGHRS and CDR2 YFSETQ. V was pared by 7 bases and J by 2 bases, with 21 bases between. CDR3 bases: TGCGCCAGCCATTATTTATCCCGGGATTCTCAAGAGACCCAGTACTTC. It codes for CASHYLSRDSQETQYF.

This clone showed up just once. This chain connects TRBV11-2 to TRBJ2-2; 12 bases line up with TRBD2. The trim removed 4 bases at V and 2 bases at J, leaving 11 bases unmatched. This CDR3 is built from 19 residues. Germline V gene data show CDR1 as SGHAT and CDR2 as FQNNGV. The DNA for the CDR3 is TGTGCCAGCAGCTCCGTAGGACTAGCGGGACTATCCAACACCGGGGAGCTGTTTTTT. Amino acids: CASSSVGLAGLSNTGELFF. Full variable domain (outside the CDR3, taken from reference TRBV11-2 and TRBJ2-2): EAGVAQSPRYKIIEKRQSVAFWCNPISGHATLYWYQQILGQGPKLLIQFQNNGVVDDSQLPKDRFSAERLKGVDSTLKIQPAKLEDSAVYLCASSSVGLAGLSNTGELFFGEGSRLTVL.

This sequence joins TRBV29-1 and TRBJ1-1; TRBD1 matches 8 bases. Germline trimming cut 4 bases from V and 8 bases from J; bases unmatched to any gene: 9. CDR3 length: 13 amino acids. Germline V gene data show CDR1 as SQVTM and CDR2 as ANQGSEA. The CDR3, as DNA: TGCAGCGTTGGTTTGACAGGGGCGACAGAAGCTTTCTTT. Protein: CSVGLTGATEAFF.

The genes are TRBV2 and TRBJ2-1, with 11 bases aligning to TRBD2. Germline trimming cut 0 bases from V and 2 bases from J; bases unmatched to any gene: 0. The CDR3 sequence is 16 residues long. In germline, CDR1 is SNHLY, CDR2 FYNNEI. The DNA of the CDR3 is TGTGCCAGCAGTGAAGCACTAGCGGGAGCCTACAATGAGCAGTTCTTC. Protein: CASSEALAGAYNEQFF.

The rearrangement uses TRBV6-5 and TRBJ2-4; possible D gene TRBD1, 7 bases. The CDR3 loop spans 14 amino acids. V lost 0 bases to trimming and J lost 8 bases, with 11 bases between them. Germline assignment: CDR1 MNHEY and CDR2 SVGAGI. The CDR3 here is CASSYSTRGDIQYF. CDR3 sequence (DNA): TGTGCCAGCAGTTACTCGACCAGGGGGGACATTCAGTACTTC.

This clone was detected a few times. This chain connects TRBV6-5 to TRBJ2-7; unclear D gene. Germline loops: CDR1 MNHEY, CDR2 SVGAGI. Trimming stripped 0 bases from V and 2 bases from J, with 8 bases between. The CDR3 consists of 14 residues. The CDR3 bases are TGTGCCAGCAGTTACTCCGGCAGTCCCTACGAGCAGTACTTC. This encodes CASSYSGSPYEQYF.

V gene TRBV6-2 or TRBV6-3 combines with J gene TRBJ2-2; D may match TRBD1 or TRBD2 (6 bases each). V lost 0 bases and J lost 4, with 18 bases in between. In germline, CDR1 is MNHEY, CDR2 SVGEGT. The CDR3 has 18 residues. The CDR3 DNA sequence: TGTGCCAGCAGTTACTCGATGGGAAGGGGGAGGTCCACCGGGGAGCTGTTTTTT. Its translation is CASSYSMGRGRSTGELFF.

The gene calls are TRBV19 and TRBJ1-1, with 8 bases matching TRBD1. The V and J ends lost 8 bases and 6 bases, in that order; junction bases with no gene match: 8. This CDR3 contains 13 residues. The germline V gene has CDR1 LNHDA and CDR2 SQIVND (reference sequence). The DNA for the CDR3 is TGTGCCAGTGCGGACAGGGCCCTTCCTGAAGCTTTCTTT. Residues: CASADRALPEAFF.

The rearrangement links TRBV14 to TRBJ2-6, with D possibly matching TRBD1 (5 bases). Looked up from germline, CDR1 is SGHDN and CDR2 is FVKESK. CDR3 size: 16 residues. Trimming removed 3 bases at V and 0 bases at J, with 9 bases between. Here the CDR3 reads CASSHLDSSGANVLTF. The CDR3 nucleotides read TGTGCCAGCAGCCACCTCGACAGCTCTGGGGCCAACGTCCTGACTTTC.

This rearrangement joins TRBV24-1 to TRBJ2-1; 7 nucleotides align to TRBD2. The CDR3 is 16 amino acids. Per germline, CDR1 KGHDR and CDR2 SFDVKD. Trimming removed 3 bases from V and 2 bases from J; junction bases left unmatched: 6. The CDR3 protein is CATSDPPGGPYNEQFF. The CDR3 DNA sequence: TGTGCCACCAGTGATCCCCCGGGAGGCCCCTACAATGAGCAGTTCTTC.

The chain recombines TRBV29-1 with TRBJ2-1; tentatively, D is TRBD1 (5 bases). V was trimmed by 3 bases and J by 8 bases, leaving 8 bases between them. The CDR3 covers 11 residues. Germline lookup yields CDR1 SQVTM and CDR2 ANQGSEA. CDR3 coding DNA: TGCAGCGTTGACAAGGGGTATGAGCAGTTCTTC. Encoded protein: CSVDKGYEQFF.